This entry features one T cell receptor beta chain sequence. Its antigen target is currently unknown. No much larger clonotype is one base removed from it; base qualities were not supplied. The sample comes from a study of T cell responses to AZD1222 COVID-19 vaccine (dated by TCRdb to 2020 to 2023). General notes on the study: AZD1222 recipients with second doses at about 4 weeks or about 12 weeks were pooled, because spike-specific TCR depth and breadth did not differ between schedules. Trial participants were enrolled into age subgroups of 18-55, 56-69 and 70-plus years, which contained around 150, 28 and 57 TCR-sequenced participants, respectively. A total of 233 trial participants underwent TCR sequencing, of whom about 210 received two doses of AZD1222 and around 26 received two doses of the MenACWY control vaccine. Summary of the overall study and its limitations: Conclusions about previously exposed vaccinees are limited because only six or seven AZD1222 recipients were SARS-CoV-2 seropositive at baseline. The vaccine-associated CD4 TCRs covered the entire spike protein, and the dominant responses fell in regions 160-218 and 743-854. The 56-69-year group was small, and its depth increase did not reach significance, likely because of low power. Because no day 14 peak-response samples were available, repertoires were characterized only after the peak T cell response. After two AZD1222 doses, both the breadth and the depth of spike-specific TCRs were significantly higher than at day 0 and than in MenACWY recipients. Nearly half of unique spike-specific TCRs reportedly recognized epitopes outside regions mutated in the B.1.351 and B.1.1.7 variants. Participants were mostly white British and included more females than males, and it was suggested by the authors that clonal diversity may have been underestimated.

The CDR3 regions of human TCRbeta chains were analyzed by immunosequencing. For the original study's pipeline: TCRs in the repertoires were compared against a reference library of SARS-CoV-2-specific TCRs that had been generated with the MIRA antigen-specificity platform. Breadth was defined as the fraction of unique TCRs that were SARS-CoV-2-associated, and depth was defined as the fraction of total T cells that were SARS-CoV-2-associated. Using the MIRA data, each spike-specific TCR was assigned both to the spike region to which the TCR was reactive and to a CD4 or CD8 class. Log10-transformed breadth and depth values were compared by one-way ANOVA with Sidak's multiple comparisons tests. In TCRdb, the immuneACCESS table is reduced to in-frame sequences with V and J assigned. These tables do not hold every clone; where another copy was compared, an unresolved V gene accounts for under half, and the others remain unexplained. The V and J calls and the clone size are those of that table, but D and trimming were determined from the DNA. Across this sample there are about 100,000 clones, with approximately 91% seen only once. 1.7% of the sample is taken by the ten largest.

Per the publication, the time point label means: baseline before first vaccination. Vaccinee samples came from UK trials COV001 and COV002, including a single-blind randomized controlled phase 2/3 trial of AZD1222 (ChAdOx1 nCoV-19) in healthy adults. For TCRbeta chain sequencing, PBMC samples from trial participants were taken at day 0 and at day 28 after the second dose. V loses 1 base of germline sequence and J loses 8 bases, and the interval between the two ends is 7 bases. CDR1 and CDR2, looked up from the germline V gene, are KGHDR and SFDVKD. The CDR3, from cysteine to phenylalanine, totals 12 residues. Just CDR3 DNA is preserved here, 36 bases in frame from base 1.

The source material was peripheral blood, sampled on day 0 of AZD1222 vaccination. The clonotype comes from an adult in good health. Recombination joined TRBV24-1 with TRBJ1-2, with the D gene call left open. The bases read TGTGCCACCAGTGATTTCGGGGTAGGCTACACCTTC. Translation gives CATSDFGVGYTF.